This passage covers 22 T cell receptor beta chains from one sample sequenced in a study of blood T cell repertoires in COVID-19. Clones were read by immunoSEQ multiplex PCR, and TCRdb kept only the in-frame ones, dropping some. The sample carries approximately 260,000 clones, under 90% recorded once. The sample taken for sequencing was PBMCs or T cells enriched from blood (not recorded which). The receptors originated from a man younger than 40 with acute COVID-19.

This sequence joins TRBV2 and TRBJ1-6; D gene uncertain. This CDR3 contains 14 residues. Germline V lookup: CDR1 SNHLY, CDR2 FYNNEI. V was trimmed by 7 bases and J by 13 bases, leaving 20 bases between them. The CDR3 DNA reads TGTGCCAGCAATTCGGCCCAGGACTCCAGGCCCCTCCACTTT. Translated: CASNSAQDSRPLHF.

This chain joins TRBV18 and TRBJ2-1; 11 positions agree with TRBD1. CDR1 and CDR2 (germline): KGHSH, LQKENI. The CDR3 is 14 amino acids. Trimming at V came to 6 bases and at J to 9 bases, leaving 7 bases not matched to a gene. CDR3 nucleotides: TGTGCCAGCTCCCGGGACAGGGGGAACGGTGAGCAGTTCTTC. Translated: CASSRDRGNGEQFF.

The chain couples TRBV5-8 to TRBJ2-1, with 7 bases identical to TRBD2. CDR1 is SGHTS and CDR2 is YDEGEE in the germline V gene. V shed 0 bases and J 11 bases; nucleotides not matched to a gene: 8. This CDR3 contains 14 residues. Here the CDR3 reads CASSLAWTRRQQFF. CDR3 in DNA: TGTGCCAGCAGCTTGGCCTGGACTAGGCGCCAGCAGTTCTTC.

The chain recombines TRBV5-4 with TRBJ2-3; 9 positions agree with TRBD2. Germline V gene data show CDR1 as SGHNT and CDR2 as YYREEE (reference sequence). The CDR3 is 17 amino acids. V trimming: 3 bases; J trimming: 0 bases; junction bases outside the gene matches: 8. CDR3 nucleotides: TGTGCCAGCAGCTCGGGACTAGCCGGGGCAAGCACAGATACGCAGTATTTT. This sequence encodes CASSSGLAGASTDTQYF.

On this clone itself: The junction shows a germline mismatch at one end, possibly a read error. The chain couples TRBV4-3 to TRBJ2-1, with a tentative D call TRBD2 (5 bases). CDR1 and CDR2 (germline): LGHNA, YSLEER. This CDR3 comprises 17 residues. This CDR3 reads CASSPERGRYSYNERFF. CDR3 DNA sequence: TGCGCCAGCAGCCCCGAGCGAGGGCGTTACTCCTACAATGAGCGGTTCTTC.

The chain employs TRBV7-8 and TRBJ2-3; 12 bases are a match to TRBD2. This CDR3 contains 16 residues. The ends lost 5 bases at V and 3 bases at J; junction bases unmatched: 6. Germline V lookup: CDR1 SGHVS, CDR2 FQNEAQ. The CDR3 loop is CASSRPLAGGTDTQYF. CDR3 bases: TGTGCCAGCAGCCGCCCACTAGCGGGGGGAACAGATACGCAGTATTTT.

The V gene is TRBV7-9, the J gene TRBJ2-1, with TRBD2 as a possible D gene (5 bases). The CDR3 has 12 amino acids. Trimming took 0 bases from V and 10 from J, leaving 7 bases between them. Germline V gives CDR1 SEHNR, CDR2 FQNEAQ (reference sequence). The CDR3 nucleotides read TGTGCCAGCAGCTTAGCTGCGGGCGAGCAGTTCTTC. Amino acid sequence: CASSLAAGEQFF. The complete variable domain, with remaining parts taken from reference TRBV7-9 and TRBJ2-1, reads DTGVSQNPRHKITKRGQNVTFRCDPISEHNRLYWYRQTLGQGPEFLTYFQNEAQLEKSRLLSDRFSAERPKGSFSTLEIQRTEQGDSAMYLCASSLAAGEQFFGPGTRLTVL.

The chain joins TRBV5-1 to TRBJ1-6; possible D gene TRBD1, 6 bases. There are 15 residues in the CDR3. Germline V gives CDR1 SGHRS, CDR2 YFSETQ. V gave up 4 bases and J gave up 6 bases, with 14 bases separating them. As DNA, the CDR3 is TGCGCCAGCAGCACAGAACAGGGATTTAATTCACCCCTCCACTTT. Its translation: CASSTEQGFNSPLHF.

The chain is built from TRBV24-1 and TRBJ2-3, with 7 bases identical to TRBD2. The length of the CDR3 is 15 residues. The junction had 9 bases not matched to a gene; V was cut back by 6 bases and J by 4 bases. Germline V gene data show CDR1 as KGHDR and CDR2 as SFDVKD. CDR3 DNA sequence: TGTGCCACCAGTCCCCCTCGGGGGGAGGCAGATACGCAGTATTTT. Its translation: CATSPPRGEADTQYF.

This clone was detected only a few times. The genes are TRBV28 and TRBJ2-7; the D gene is possibly TRBD1 (5 bases). Germline CDR1 is MDHEN and CDR2 is SYDVKM. Deletions cut 3 bases from V and 4 bases from J, with 19 bases between. This CDR3 is 16 amino acids long. CDR3 sequence (DNA): TGTGCCAGCAGTTTTAGGTCAGGGTCAAGCCTGTACGAGCAGTACGTC. Translating gives CASSFRSGSSLYEQYV.

The rearrangement joins TRBV5-1 to TRBJ1-1; unclear D gene. Germline CDR1 is SGHRS and CDR2 is YFSETQ. V lost 3 bases and J lost 7, with 16 bases in between. CDR3 length equals 14 residues. CDR3 nucleotides: TGCGCCAGCAGCTCCCCTCTGCCACGAGATGAAGCTTTCTTT. Protein: CASSSPLPRDEAFF.

The V gene is TRBV30, the J gene TRBJ1-4, with D unclear. V was pared by 4 bases and J by 5 bases, with 11 bases between. Germline CDR1 is GTSNPN and CDR2 is SVGIG (reference sequence). The CDR3 has 13 residues. The CDR3 region is CAWNSGGNEKLFF. The DNA for the CDR3 is TGTGCCTGGAATAGCGGCGGAAATGAAAAACTGTTTTTT. Drawing the rest from reference TRBV30 and TRBJ1-4, the complete variable domain is SQTIHQWPATLVQPVGSPLSLECTVEGTSNPNLYWYRQAAGRGLQLLFYSVGIGQISSEVPQNLSASRPQDRQFILSSKKLLLSDSGFYLCAWNSGGNEKLFFGSGTQLSVL.

J is TRBJ2-1 and V is TRBV5-1; 7 nucleotides agree with TRBD2. From germline, CDR1 is SGHRS and CDR2 YFSETQ. The CDR3 contains 15 residues. V gave up 3 bases and J gave up 4 bases; unmatched junction bases: 7. The CDR3 region has the DNA TGCGCCAGCAGCTGGAGCGGGAACGAATACAATGAGCAGTTCTTC. It translates to CASSWSGNEYNEQFF.

The J gene is TRBJ1-6, the V gene TRBV9, with a weak D call TRBD1 (5 bases). Looked up from germline, CDR1 is SGDLS and CDR2 is YYNGEE. Trimming took off 4 bases at V and 8 bases at J, with 10 bases between the two ends. This CDR3 comprises 13 residues. In nucleotides, the CDR3 is TGTGCCAGCAGCCTGGACACCGATTCACCCCTCCACTTT. Translated: CASSLDTDSPLHF.

This chain links TRBV19 with TRBJ2-3; 8 bases are a match to TRBD1. The CDR3 is 14 residues long. Germline V gene data show CDR1 as LNHDA and CDR2 as SQIVND (reference sequence). V shed 5 bases, J shed 8 bases, and the junction held 9 bases outside the gene matches. The CDR3 region is CASSPSPTGATQYF. The CDR3 DNA follows: TGTGCCAGTAGTCCCTCCCCGACAGGGGCTACGCAGTATTTT.

The V call is TRBV2, the J call TRBJ2-1; a weak D match, TRBD2 (5 bases). CDR1 SNHLY and CDR2 FYNNEI come from the germline V gene. V was cut by 9 bases and J by 0 bases, with 15 bases left in between. This CDR3 has 15 amino acids. As DNA, the CDR3 is TGTGCCAGGCGGGCCGGGTACGACTCCTACAATGAGCAGTTCTTC. Its translation: CARRAGYDSYNEQFF.

The rearrangement links TRBV19 to TRBJ1-6; D gene ambiguous. Trimming cost V 0 bases and J 0 bases, with 12 bases left between them. The CDR3 consists of 18 residues. Germline CDR1 reads LNHDA; CDR2 reads SQIVND (reference sequence). CDR3 region: CASSIDPKAASYNSPLHF. CDR3 nucleotide sequence: TGTGCCAGTAGTATAGATCCTAAGGCGGCCTCCTATAATTCACCCCTCCACTTT.

The genes are TRBV2 and TRBJ1-6, with D possibly TRBD1 on 5 matching bases. Germline V gene data show CDR1 as SNHLY and CDR2 as FYNNEI. V lost 0 bases to trimming and J lost 9 bases, with 12 bases between them. This CDR3 has 15 residues. This CDR3 reads CASSEAQGVISPLHF. The CDR3, as DNA: TGTGCCAGCAGTGAAGCGCAGGGCGTGATTTCACCCCTCCACTTT.

This clone has a single count. The rearrangement links TRBV28 to TRBJ2-1; D unresolved. The CDR3 extends over 12 amino acids. CDR1 MDHEN and CDR2 SYDVKM come from the germline V gene. The germline V and J ends were trimmed by 6 bases and 6 bases, with 9 bases remaining between them. CDR3 region: CASSLLINEQFF. The CDR3 region has the DNA TGTGCCAGCAGCCTTCTTATCAATGAGCAGTTCTTC.

This sequence joins TRBV11-2 and TRBJ2-6; the D gene is possibly TRBD1 (6 bases). Germline CDR1 reads SGHAT; CDR2 reads FQNNGV. The CDR3 extends over 15 amino acids. V was clipped by 6 bases and J by 4 bases, with 13 bases between them. CDR3 sequence: CASSFTGTGANVLTF. Written as DNA, the CDR3 is TGTGCCAGCAGTTTTACAGGGACGGGGGCCAACGTCCTGACTTTC.

This clone was detected once. The V gene is TRBV24-1, the J gene TRBJ2-1, with 8 bases aligning to TRBD1. Germline lookup yields CDR1 KGHDR and CDR2 SFDVKD. CDR3 length equals 15 residues. V shed 8 bases and J 6 bases; nucleotides not matched to a gene: 11. CDR3 bases: TGTGCCACCATACGGACAGGGTTAGCCAGCAATGAGCAGTTCTTC. Amino acid sequence: CATIRTGLASNEQFF.

This rearrangement joins TRBV6-5 to TRBJ1-5, with 8 bases fitting TRBD1. V lost 6 bases, J lost 9 bases, and 13 bases stayed unmatched. CDR3 length: 15 residues. Germline CDR1 and CDR2: MNHEY and SVGAGI. The CDR3 region is CASREGQAGGGPQHF. CDR3 sequence (DNA): TGTGCCAGCAGGGAGGGACAGGCGGGTGGTGGGCCCCAGCATTTT.